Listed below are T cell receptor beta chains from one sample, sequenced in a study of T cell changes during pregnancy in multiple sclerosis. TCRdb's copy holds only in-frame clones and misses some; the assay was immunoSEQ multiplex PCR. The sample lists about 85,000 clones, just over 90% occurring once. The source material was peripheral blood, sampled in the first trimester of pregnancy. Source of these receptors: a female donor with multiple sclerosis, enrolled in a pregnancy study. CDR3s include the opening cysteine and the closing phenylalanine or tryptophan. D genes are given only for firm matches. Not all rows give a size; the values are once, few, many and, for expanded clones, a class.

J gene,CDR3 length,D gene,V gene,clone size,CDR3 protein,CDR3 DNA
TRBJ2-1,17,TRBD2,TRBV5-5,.,CASSFRLILAGDNEQFF,TGTGCCAGCAGCTTCCGCCTAATACTAGCGGGGGACAATGAGCAGTTCTTC
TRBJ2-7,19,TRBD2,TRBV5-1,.,CASSLSLAGPGSGSYEQYF,TGCGCCAGCAGCTTGAGCCTAGCGGGGCCGGGAAGTGGTTCCTACGAGCAGTACTTC
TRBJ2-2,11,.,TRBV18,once,CASSRMGELFF,TGTGCCAGCTCGCGGATGGGGGAGCTGTTTTTT
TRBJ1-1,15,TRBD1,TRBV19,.,CASTDRGSYYTEAFF,TGTGCCAGTACGGACAGGGGCTCGTACTATACTGAAGCTTTCTTT
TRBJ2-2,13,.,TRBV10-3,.,CAIKGAGTGELFF,TGTGCCATCAAAGGGGCAGGGACCGGGGAGCTGTTTTTT
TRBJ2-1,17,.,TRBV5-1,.,CASSLDNSGALYNEQFF,TGCGCCAGCAGCTTGGATAATAGCGGAGCCCTTTACAATGAGCAGTTCTTC
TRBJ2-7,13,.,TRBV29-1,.,CSARRGGPGEQYF,TGCAGCGCACGAAGGGGGGGGCCCGGCGAGCAGTACTTC
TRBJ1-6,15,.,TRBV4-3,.,CASSQDSSYNSPLHF,TGCGCCAGCAGCCAAGACAGCTCCTATAATTCACCCCTCCACTTT
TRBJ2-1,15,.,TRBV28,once,CATNLLSGVSYEQFF,TGTGCCACCAACTTGTTGTCAGGGGTGAGTTATGAGCAGTTCTTC
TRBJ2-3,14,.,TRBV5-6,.,CASSLNSGADTQYF,TGTGCCAGCAGCTTAAACAGCGGCGCGGATACGCAGTATTTT
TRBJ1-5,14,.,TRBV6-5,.,CARTRTQGNQPQHF,TGTGCCAGAACGAGGACGCAGGGGAATCAGCCCCAGCATTTT
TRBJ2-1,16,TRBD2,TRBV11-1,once,CASRPGGVGVWNEQFF,TGTGCCAGCAGGCCCGGGGGGGTGGGAGTGTGGAATGAGCAGTTCTTC
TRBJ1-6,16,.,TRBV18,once,CASSPRGGTYNSPLHF,TGTGCCAGCTCACCAAGAGGAGGGACCTATAATTCACCCCTCCACTTT
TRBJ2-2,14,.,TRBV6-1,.,CASRAITNTGELFF,TGTGCCAGCAGGGCCATTACGAACACCGGGGAGCTGTTTTTT
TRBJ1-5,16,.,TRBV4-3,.,CASSQVLDISNQPQHF,TGCGCCAGCAGCCAAGTATTGGACATTAGCAATCAGCCCCAGCATTTT
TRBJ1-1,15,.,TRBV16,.,CASSHYWDLNTEAFF,TGTGCCAGCAGCCATTATTGGGACTTGAACACTGAAGCTTTCTTT
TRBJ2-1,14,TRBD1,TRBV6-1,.,CASGRDRGWNEQFF,TGTGCCAGCGGCCGGGACAGGGGGTGGAATGAGCAGTTCTTC
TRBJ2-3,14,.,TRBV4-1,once,CASSQIERADTQYF,TGCGCCAGCAGCCAAATAGAGAGGGCAGATACGCAGTATTTT
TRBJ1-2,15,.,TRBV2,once,CANTSAWRSPYGYTF,TGTGCCAACACGTCAGCCTGGAGGTCCCCATATGGCTACACCTTC
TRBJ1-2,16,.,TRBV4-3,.,CASSQDRPGGGYGYTF,TGCGCCAGCAGCCAAGATAGACCGGGGGGCGGCTATGGCTACACCTTC
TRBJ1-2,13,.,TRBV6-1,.,CASSGTLSYGYTF,TGTGCCAGCAGTGGGACACTTTCCTATGGCTACACCTTC
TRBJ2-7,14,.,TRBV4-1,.,CASSRPGVGAEQYF,TGCGCCAGCAGCCGCCCCGGAGTGGGGGCAGAGCAGTACTTC
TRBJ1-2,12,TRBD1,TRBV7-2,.,CASSDRGLGYTF,TGTGCCAGCAGCGATAGGGGGCTTGGCTACACCTTC
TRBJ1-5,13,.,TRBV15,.,CATSRDINQPQHF,TGTGCCACCAGCAGAGACATTAATCAGCCCCAGCATTTT
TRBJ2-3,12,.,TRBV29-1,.,CSASGNTDTQYF,TGCAGCGCAAGCGGAAACACAGATACGCAGTATTTT
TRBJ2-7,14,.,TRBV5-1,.,CASSPGGATYEQYF,TGCGCCAGCAGTCCCGGCGGGGCCACCTACGAGCAGTACTTC
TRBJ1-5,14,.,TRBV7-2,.,CASRLKGGDQPQHF,TGTGCCAGCAGATTAAAAGGAGGGGATCAGCCCCAGCATTTT